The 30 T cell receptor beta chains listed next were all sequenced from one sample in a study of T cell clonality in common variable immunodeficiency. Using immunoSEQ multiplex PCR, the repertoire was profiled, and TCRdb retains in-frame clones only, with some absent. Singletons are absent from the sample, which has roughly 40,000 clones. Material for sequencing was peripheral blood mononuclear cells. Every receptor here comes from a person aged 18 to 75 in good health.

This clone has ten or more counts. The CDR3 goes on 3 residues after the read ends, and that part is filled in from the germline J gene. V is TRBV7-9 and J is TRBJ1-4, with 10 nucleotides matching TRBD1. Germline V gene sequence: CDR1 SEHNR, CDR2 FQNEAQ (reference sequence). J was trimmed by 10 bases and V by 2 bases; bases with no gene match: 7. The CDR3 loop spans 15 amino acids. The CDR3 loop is CASSLQGTGDRKLFF. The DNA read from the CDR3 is TGTGCCAGCAGCTTACAAGGGACAGGGGACCGAAAA.

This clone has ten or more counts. The CDR3 sequence is CASREGTVWETQYF. The CDR3 DNA, read in part, is TGCGCCAGCAGGGAGGGGACAGTCTGGGAGACC. The chain is built from TRBV5-1 and TRBJ2-5; TRBD1 is a possible D gene (7 bases). With the read ending 3 residues before the CDR3 end, the germline J gene is used to fill in that end. With 5 bases removed from V and 5 bases from J, the gap between germline ends came to 16 bases. Per the germline V gene, CDR1 is SGHRS and CDR2 is YFSETQ. The CDR3 has 14 residues.

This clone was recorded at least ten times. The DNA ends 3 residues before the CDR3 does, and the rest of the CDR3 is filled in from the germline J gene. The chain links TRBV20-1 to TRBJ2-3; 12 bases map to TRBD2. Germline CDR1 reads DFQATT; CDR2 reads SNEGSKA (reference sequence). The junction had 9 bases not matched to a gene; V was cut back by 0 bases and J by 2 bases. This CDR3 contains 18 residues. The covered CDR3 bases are TGCAGTGCTAGAGACCCTAGCGGGAGGGCCGGAGACACAGATACG. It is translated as CSARDPSGRAGDTDT. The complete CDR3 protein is CSARDPSGRAGDTDTQYF.

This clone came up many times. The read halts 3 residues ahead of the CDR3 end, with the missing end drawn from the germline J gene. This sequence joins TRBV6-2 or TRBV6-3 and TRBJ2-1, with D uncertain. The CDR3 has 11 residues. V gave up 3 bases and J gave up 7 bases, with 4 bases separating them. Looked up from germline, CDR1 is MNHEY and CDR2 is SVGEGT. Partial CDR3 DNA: TGTGCCAGCAGTTATACAAATGAG. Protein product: CASSYTNE. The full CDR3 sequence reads CASSYTNEQFF.

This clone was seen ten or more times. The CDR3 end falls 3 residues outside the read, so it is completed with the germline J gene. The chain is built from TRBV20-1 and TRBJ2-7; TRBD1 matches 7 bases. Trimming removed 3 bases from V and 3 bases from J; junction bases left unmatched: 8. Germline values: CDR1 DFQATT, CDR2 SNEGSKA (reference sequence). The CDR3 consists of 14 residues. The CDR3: CSASLGQKNYEQYF. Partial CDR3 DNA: TGCAGTGCTAGTCTGGGACAGAAAAACTACGAG.

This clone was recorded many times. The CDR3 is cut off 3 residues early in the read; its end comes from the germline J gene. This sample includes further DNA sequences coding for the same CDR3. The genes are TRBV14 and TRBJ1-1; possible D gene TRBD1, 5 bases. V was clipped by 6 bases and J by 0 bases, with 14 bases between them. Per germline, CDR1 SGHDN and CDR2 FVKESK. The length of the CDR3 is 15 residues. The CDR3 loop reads CASSQFRVLNTEAFF. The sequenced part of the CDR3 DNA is TGTGCCAGCAGTCAATTCAGGGTATTGAACACTGAA.

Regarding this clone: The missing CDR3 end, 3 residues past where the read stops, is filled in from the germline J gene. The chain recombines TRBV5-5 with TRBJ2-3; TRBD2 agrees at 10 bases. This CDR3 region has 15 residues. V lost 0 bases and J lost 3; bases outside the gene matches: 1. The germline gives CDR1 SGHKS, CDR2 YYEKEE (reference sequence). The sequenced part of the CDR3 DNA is TGTGCCAGCAGCTTGGTACTAGCGGGAACAGATACG. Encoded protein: CASSLVLAGTDT. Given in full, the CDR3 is CASSLVLAGTDTQYF. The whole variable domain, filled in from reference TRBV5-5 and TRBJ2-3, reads DAGVTQSPTHLIKTRGQQVTLRCSPISGHKSVSWYQQVLGQGPQFIFQYYEKEERGRGNFPDRFSARQFPNYSSELNVNALLLGDSALYLCASSLVLAGTDTQYFGPGTRLTVL.

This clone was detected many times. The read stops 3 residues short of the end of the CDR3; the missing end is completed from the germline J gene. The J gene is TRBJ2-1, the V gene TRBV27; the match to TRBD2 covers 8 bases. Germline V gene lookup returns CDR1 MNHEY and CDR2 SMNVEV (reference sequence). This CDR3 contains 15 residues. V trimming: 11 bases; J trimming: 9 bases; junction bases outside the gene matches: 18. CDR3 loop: CASTGVAGLGIEQFF. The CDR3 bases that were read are TGTGCCTCTACTGGGGTAGCGGGACTGGGTATTGAG.

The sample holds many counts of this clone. This chain's CDR3 is CASSLLMDTQYF. The part of the CDR3 DNA that was read is TGTGCCAGCAGCTTGTTAATGGATACG. The V gene is TRBV7-2, the J gene TRBJ2-3; D is undetermined. Read sequence stops 3 residues before the CDR3 end, and the germline J gene provides the missing end. This CDR3 region has 12 residues. CDR1 and CDR2 (germline): SGHTA, FQGNSA. The V end lost 3 bases, the J end lost 6 bases, and 7 bases lay between the germline ends. The full variable domain, with the rest looked up from reference TRBV7-2 and TRBJ2-3, is GAGVSQSPSNKVTEKGKDVELRCDPISGHTALYWYRQSLGQGLEFLIYFQGNSAPDKSGLPSDRFSAERTGGSVSTLTIQRTQQEDSAVYLCASSLLMDTQYFGPGTRLTVL.

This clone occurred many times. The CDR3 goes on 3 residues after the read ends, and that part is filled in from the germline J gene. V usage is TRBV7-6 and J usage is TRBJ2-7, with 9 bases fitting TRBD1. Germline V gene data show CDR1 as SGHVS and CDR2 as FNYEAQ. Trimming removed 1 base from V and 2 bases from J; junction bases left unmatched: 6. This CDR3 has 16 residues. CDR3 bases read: TGTGCCAGCAGCTTAGATGGGACAGGGATGACCTACGAG. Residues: CASSLDGTGMTYE. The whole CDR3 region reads CASSLDGTGMTYEQYF.

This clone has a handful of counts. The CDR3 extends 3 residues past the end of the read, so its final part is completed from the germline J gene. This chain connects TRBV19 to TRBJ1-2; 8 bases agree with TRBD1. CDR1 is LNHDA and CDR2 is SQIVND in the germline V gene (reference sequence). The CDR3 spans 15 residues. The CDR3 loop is CASRMDRAYYNDYTF. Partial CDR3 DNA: TGTGCCAGTCGGATGGACAGGGCTTACTACAATGAC.

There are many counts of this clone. The DNA read from the CDR3 is TGCGCCAGCAGGGACAGTGCGAACACTGAA. Residues: CASRDSANTE. The CDR3 reads in full as CASRDSANTEAFF. The V gene is TRBV5-1, the J gene TRBJ1-1; the D gene is possibly TRBD1 (6 bases). The CDR3 extends 3 residues past the end of the read, so its final part is completed from the germline J gene. CDR3 size: 13 residues. Germline V lookup: CDR1 SGHRS, CDR2 YFSETQ. Trimming stripped 5 bases from V and 1 base from J, with 9 bases between.

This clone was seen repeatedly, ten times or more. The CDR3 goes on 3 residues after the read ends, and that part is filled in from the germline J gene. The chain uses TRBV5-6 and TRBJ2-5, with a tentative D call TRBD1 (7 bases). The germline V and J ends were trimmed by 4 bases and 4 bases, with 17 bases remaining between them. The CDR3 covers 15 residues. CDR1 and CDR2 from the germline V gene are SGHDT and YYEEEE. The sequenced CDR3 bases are TGTGCCAGCAGCGAACAGGGGAGGTTCGGAGAGACC. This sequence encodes CASSEQGRFGET. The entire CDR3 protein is CASSEQGRFGETQYF.

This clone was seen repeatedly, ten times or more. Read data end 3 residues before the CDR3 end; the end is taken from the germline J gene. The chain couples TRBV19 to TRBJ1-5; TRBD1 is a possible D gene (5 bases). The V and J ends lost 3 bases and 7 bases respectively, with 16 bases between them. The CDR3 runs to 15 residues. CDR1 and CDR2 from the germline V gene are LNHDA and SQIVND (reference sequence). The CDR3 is CASSMIRAGKQPQHF. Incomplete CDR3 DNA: TGTGCCAGTAGTATGATCAGGGCTGGGAAGCAGCCC.

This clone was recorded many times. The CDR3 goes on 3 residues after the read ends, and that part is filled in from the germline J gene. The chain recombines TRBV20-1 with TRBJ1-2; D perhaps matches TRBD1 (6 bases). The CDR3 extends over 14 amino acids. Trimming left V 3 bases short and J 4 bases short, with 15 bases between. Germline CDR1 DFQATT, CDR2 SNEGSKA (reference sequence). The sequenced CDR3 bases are TGCAGTGCTAGGAGAGAACAGGGAATCTATGGC. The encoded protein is CSARREQGIYG. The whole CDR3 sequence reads CSARREQGIYGYTF.

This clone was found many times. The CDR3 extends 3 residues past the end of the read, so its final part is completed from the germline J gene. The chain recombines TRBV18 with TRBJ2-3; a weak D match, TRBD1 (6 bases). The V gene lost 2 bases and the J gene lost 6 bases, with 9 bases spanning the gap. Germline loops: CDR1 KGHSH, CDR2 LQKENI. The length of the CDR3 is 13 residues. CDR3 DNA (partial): TGTGCCAGCTCACCAGGCCAGGGGGATACG. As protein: CASSPGQGDT. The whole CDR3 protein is CASSPGQGDTQYF.

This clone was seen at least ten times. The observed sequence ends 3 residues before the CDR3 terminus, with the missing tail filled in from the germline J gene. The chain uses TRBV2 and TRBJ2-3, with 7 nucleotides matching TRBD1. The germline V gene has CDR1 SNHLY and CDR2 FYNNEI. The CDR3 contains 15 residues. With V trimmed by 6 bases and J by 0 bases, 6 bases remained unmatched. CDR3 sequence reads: CASRRDRPSTDTQYF. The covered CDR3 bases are TGTGCCAGCAGGAGGGACAGACCTAGCACAGATACG.

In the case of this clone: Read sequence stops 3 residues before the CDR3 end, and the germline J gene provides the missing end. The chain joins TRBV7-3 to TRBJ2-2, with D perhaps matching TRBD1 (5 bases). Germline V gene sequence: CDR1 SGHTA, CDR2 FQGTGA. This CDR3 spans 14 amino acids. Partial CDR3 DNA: TGTGCCAGCAGCTCGAGCTCTGGGGCCAACGTG. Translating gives CASSSSSGANV. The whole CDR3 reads CASSSSSGANVLFF.

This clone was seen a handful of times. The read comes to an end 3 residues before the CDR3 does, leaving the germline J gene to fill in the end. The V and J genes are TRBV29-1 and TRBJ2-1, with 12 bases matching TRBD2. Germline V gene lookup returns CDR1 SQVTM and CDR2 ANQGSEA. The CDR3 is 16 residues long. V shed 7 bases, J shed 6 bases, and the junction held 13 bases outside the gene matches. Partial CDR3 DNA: TGCAGCGGCTGGACTAGCGGGAAGGGGGGCCCCAATGAG. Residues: CSGWTSGKGGPNE. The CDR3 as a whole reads CSGWTSGKGGPNEQFF.

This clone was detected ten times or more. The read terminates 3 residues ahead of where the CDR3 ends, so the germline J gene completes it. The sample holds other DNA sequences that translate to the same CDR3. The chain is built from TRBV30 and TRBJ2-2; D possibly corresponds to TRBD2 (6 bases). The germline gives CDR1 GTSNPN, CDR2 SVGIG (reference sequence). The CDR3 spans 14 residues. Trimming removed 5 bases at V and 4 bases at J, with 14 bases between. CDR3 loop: CAWRGGEITGELFF. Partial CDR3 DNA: TGTGCCTGGCGAGGCGGGGAAATCACCGGGGAG.

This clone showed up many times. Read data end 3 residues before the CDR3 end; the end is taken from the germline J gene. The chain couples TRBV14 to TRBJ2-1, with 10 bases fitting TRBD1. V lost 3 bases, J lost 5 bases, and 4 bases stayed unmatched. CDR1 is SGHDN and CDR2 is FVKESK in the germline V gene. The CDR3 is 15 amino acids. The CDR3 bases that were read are TGTGCCAGCAGCCACTGGGACAGGGGCAACAATGAG. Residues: CASSHWDRGNNE. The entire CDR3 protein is CASSHWDRGNNEQFF.

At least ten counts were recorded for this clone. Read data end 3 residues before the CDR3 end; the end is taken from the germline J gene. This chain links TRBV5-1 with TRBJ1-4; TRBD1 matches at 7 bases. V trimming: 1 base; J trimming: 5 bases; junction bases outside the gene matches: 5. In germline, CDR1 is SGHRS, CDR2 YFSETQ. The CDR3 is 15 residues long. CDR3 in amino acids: CASSLKGAGNEKLFF. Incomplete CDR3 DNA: TGCGCCAGCAGCTTGAAGGGGGCTGGGAATGAAAAA. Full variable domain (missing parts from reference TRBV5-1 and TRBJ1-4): KAGVTQTPRYLIKTRGQQVTLSCSPISGHRSVSWYQQTPGQGLQFLFEYFSETQRNKGNFPGRFSGRQFSNSRSEMNVSTLELGDSALYLCASSLKGAGNEKLFFGSGTQLSVL.

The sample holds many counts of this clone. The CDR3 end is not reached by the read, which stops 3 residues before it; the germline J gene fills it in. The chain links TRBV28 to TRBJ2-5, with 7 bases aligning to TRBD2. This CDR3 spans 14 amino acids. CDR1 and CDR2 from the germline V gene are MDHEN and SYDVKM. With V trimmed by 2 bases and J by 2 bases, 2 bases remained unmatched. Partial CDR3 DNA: TGTGCCAGCAGTTTAACTAGCGCACAAGAGACC. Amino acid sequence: CASSLTSAQET. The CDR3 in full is CASSLTSAQETQYF. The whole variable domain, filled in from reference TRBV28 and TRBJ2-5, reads DVKVTQSSRYLVKRTGEKVFLECVQDMDHENMFWYRQDPGLGLRLIYFSYDVKMKEKGDIPEGYSVSREKKERFSLILESASTNQTSMYLCASSLTSAQETQYFGPGTRLLVL.

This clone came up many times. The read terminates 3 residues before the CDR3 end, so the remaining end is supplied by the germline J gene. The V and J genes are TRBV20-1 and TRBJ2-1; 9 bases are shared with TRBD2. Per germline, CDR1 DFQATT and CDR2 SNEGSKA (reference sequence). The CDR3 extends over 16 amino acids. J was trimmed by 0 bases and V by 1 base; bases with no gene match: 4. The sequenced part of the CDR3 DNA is TGCAGTGCTAGAGTTCCTAGCGGGGCCTCCTACAATGAG. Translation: CSARVPSGASYNE. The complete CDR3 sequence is CSARVPSGASYNEQFF.

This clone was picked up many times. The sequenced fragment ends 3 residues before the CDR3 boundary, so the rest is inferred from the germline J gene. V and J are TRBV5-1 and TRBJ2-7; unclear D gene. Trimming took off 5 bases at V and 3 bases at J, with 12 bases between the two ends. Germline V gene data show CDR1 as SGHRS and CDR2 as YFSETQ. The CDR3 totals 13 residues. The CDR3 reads CASRSTNYYEQYF. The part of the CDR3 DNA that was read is TGCGCCAGCAGGTCTACCAACTACTACGAG.

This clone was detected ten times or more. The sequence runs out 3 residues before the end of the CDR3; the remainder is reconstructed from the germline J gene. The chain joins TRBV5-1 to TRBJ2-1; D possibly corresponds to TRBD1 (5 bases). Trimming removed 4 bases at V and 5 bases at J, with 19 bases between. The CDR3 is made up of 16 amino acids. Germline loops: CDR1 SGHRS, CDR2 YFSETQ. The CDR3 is CASSPTALSTDNEQFF. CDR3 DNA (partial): TGCGCCAGCAGCCCAACCGCCCTGTCGACAGACAATGAG.

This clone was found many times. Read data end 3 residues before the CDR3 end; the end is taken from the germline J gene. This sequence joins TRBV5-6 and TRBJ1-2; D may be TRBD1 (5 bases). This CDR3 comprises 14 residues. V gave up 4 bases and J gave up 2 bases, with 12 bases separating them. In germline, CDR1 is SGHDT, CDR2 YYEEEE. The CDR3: CASSGAGANYGYTF. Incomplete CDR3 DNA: TGTGCCAGCAGCGGGGCTGGGGCCAACTATGGC.

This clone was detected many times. The DNA read from the CDR3 is TGCAGTGCTAGGGCGGACAGGGGTGACAATCAGCCC. Amino acid sequence: CSARADRGDNQP. The CDR3 in full is CSARADRGDNQPQHF. The chain carries TRBV20-1 and TRBJ1-5, with 9 bases that match TRBD1. The read finishes 3 residues shy of the CDR3 end, and the germline J gene is used to complete it. The CDR3 has 15 amino acids. Germline V gene lookup returns CDR1 DFQATT and CDR2 SNEGSKA (reference sequence). Trimming cost V 3 bases and J 3 bases; bases outside gene matches: 6.

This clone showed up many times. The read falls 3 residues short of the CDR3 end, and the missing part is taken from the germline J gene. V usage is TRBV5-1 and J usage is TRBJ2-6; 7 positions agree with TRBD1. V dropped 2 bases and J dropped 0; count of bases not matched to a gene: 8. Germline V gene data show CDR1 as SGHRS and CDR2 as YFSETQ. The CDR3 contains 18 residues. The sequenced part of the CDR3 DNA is TGCGCCAGCAGCTTATGGACAGGCCAAAGCTCTGGGGCCAACGTC. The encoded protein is CASSLWTGQSSGANV. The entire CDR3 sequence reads CASSLWTGQSSGANVLTF.

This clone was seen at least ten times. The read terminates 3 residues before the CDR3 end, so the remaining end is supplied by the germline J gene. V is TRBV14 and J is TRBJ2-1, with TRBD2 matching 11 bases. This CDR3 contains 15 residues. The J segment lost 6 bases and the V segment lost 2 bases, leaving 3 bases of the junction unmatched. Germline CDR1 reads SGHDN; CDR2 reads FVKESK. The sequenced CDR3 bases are TGTGCCAGCAGCCAAATAGCGGGAGGGTTCAATGAG. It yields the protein CASSQIAGGFNE. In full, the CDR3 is CASSQIAGGFNEQFF.